This T cell receptor (beta chain) derives from a study of OX40 agonist ivuxolimab in advanced cancers. Turning to the study itself: Cohort: around 86% men, mean age 60, aged roughly 20 to 79.

Libraries were prepared by immunoSEQ multiplex PCR; TCRdb keeps only in-frame clonotypes and omits some of them. The sample carries roughly 53,000 clones, roughly nine tenths recorded once. Overall study results and limits: The study found that CD8+ T cells averaged more expanded clones than CD4+. Doses of 0.1 to 3.0 mg/kg were accompanied by clonal expansion of CD4+ and CD8+ blood T cells by week 6. Partial responders treated at 0.1-3.0 mg/kg exhibited clonal expansion among the lowest measured.

The germline V and J ends were trimmed by 7 bases and 9 bases, with 13 bases remaining between them. CDR1 and CDR2 (germline): MGHDK, SYGVNS. The CDR3 has 13 amino acids. This clone was picked up one time. The antigen remains unidentified. The chain uses TRBV25-1 and TRBJ1-6; tentatively, D is TRBD1 (5 bases). The material sequenced was CD4+ or CD8+ T cells sorted from blood, taken in a trial of the OX40 agonist ivuxolimab. The clonotype originates from an adult with an advanced solid tumor such as melanoma, head and neck, liver or kidney cancer. The CDR3: CASTQGEVSPLHF. The CDR3 region has the DNA TGTGCCAGCACCCAAGGGGAGGTTTCACCCCTCCACTTT.